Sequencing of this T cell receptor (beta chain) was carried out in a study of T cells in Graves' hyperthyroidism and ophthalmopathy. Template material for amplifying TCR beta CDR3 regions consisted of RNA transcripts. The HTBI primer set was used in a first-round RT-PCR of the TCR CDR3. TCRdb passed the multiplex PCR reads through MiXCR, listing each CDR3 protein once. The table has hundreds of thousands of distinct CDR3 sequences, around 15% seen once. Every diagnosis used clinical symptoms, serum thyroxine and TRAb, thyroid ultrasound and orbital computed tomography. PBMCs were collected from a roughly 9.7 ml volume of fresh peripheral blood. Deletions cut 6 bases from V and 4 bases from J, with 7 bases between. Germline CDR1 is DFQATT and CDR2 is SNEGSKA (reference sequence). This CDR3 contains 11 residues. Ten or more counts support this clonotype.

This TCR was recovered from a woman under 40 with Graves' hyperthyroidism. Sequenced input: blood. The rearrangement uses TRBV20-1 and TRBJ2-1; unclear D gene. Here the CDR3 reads CSAVLYNEQFF. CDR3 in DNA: TGCAGTGCGGTGTTATACAATGAGCAGTTCTTC.